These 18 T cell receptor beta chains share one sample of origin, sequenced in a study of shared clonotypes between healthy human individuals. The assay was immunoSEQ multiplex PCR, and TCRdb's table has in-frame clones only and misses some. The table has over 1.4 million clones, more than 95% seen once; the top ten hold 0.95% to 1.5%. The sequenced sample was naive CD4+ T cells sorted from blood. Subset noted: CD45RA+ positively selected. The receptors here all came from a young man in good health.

This chain's CDR3 is CASSTYRARETQYF. The CDR3 DNA sequence: TGCGCCAGCAGCACGTACAGGGCCCGAGAGACCCAGTACTTC. The chain combines TRBV5-1 with TRBJ2-5, with D maybe TRBD1 (6 bases). Trimming removed 4 bases from V and 4 bases from J, with 14 bases in between. CDR3 length: 14 residues. The germline gives CDR1 SGHRS, CDR2 YFSETQ.

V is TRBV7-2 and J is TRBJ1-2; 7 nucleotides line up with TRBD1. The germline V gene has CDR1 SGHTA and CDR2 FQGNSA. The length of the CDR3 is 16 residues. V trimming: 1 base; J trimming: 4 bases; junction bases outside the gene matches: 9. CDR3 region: CASSLGGQGTVYGYTF. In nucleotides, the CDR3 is TGTGCCAGCAGCTTAGGGGGGCAGGGGACAGTCTATGGCTACACCTTC.

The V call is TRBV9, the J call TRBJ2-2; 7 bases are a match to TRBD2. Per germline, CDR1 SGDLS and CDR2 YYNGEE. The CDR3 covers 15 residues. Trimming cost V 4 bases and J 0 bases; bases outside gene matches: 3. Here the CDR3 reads CASSPSGPNTGELFF. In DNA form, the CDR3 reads TGTGCCAGCAGCCCTAGCGGTCCGAACACCGGGGAGCTGTTTTTT. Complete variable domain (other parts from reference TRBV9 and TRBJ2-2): DSGVTQTPKHLITATGQRVTLRCSPRSGDLSVYWYQQSLDQGLQFLIQYYNGEERAKGNILERFSAQQFPDLHSELNLSSLELGDSALYFCASSPSGPNTGELFFGEGSRLTVL.

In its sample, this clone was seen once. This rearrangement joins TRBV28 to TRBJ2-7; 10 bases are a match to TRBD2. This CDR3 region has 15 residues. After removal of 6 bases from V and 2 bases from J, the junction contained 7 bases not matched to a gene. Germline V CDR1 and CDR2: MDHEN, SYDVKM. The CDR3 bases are TGTGCCAGCAGGGTAGCGGGAGGAATTACCTACGAGCAGTACTTC. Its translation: CASRVAGGITYEQYF.

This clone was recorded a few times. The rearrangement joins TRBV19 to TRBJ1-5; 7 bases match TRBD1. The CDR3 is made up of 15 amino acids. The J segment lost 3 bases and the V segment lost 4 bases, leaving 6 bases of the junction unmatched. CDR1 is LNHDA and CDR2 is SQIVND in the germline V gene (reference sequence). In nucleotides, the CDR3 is TGTGCCAGTAGTACTTCAGGGGGATCCAATCAGCCCCAGCATTTT. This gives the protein CASSTSGGSNQPQHF.

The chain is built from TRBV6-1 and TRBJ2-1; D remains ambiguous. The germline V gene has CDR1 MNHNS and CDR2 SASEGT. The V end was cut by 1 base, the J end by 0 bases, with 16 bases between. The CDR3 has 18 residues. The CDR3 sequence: CASSEVAPTMSSYNEQFF. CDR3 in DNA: TGTGCCAGCAGTGAAGTTGCCCCCACCATGAGCTCCTACAATGAGCAGTTCTTC.

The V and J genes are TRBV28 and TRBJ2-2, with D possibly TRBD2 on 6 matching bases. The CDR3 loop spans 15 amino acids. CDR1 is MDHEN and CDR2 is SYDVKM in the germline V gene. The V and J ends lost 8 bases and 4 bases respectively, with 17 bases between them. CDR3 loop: CASGGTNDGTGELFF. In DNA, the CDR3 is TGTGCCAGCGGGGGGACCAACGATGGCACCGGGGAGCTGTTTTTT.

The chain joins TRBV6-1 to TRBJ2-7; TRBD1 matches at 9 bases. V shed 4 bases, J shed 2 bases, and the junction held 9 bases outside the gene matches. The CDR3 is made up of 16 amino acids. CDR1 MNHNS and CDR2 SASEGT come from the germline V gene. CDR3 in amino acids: CASSAHRGLITYEQYF. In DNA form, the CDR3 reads TGTGCCAGCAGTGCGCACAGGGGGCTAATCACCTACGAGCAGTACTTC.

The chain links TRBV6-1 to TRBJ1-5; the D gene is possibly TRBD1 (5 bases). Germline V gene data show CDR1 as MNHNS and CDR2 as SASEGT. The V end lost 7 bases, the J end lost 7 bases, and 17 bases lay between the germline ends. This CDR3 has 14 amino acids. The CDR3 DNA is TGTGCCAGCACCAGGGACCAGATTGGGCAGCCCCAGCATTTT. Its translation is CASTRDQIGQPQHF.

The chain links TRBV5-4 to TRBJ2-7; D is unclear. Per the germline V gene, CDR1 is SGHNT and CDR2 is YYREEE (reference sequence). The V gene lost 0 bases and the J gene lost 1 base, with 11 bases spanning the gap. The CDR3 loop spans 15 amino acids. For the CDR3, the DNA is TGTGCCAGCAGCTTGGGTTTCACGGCTTCCTACGAGCAGTACTTC. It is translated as CASSLGFTASYEQYF.

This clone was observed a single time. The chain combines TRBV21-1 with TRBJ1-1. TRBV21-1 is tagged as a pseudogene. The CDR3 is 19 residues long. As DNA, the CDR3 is TGTGCCAGCAGCATTTCCCAAGGGCAGGGGGCGCGGGGGGACACTGAAGCTTTCTTT. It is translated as CASSISQGQGARGDTEAFF.

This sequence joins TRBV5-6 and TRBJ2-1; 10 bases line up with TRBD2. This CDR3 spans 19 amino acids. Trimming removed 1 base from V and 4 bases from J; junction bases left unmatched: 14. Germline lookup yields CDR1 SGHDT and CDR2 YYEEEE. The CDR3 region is CASSLRIAGGRLRYNEQFF. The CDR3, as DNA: TGTGCCAGCAGCTTGAGGATAGCGGGAGGACGACTTAGGTACAATGAGCAGTTCTTC.

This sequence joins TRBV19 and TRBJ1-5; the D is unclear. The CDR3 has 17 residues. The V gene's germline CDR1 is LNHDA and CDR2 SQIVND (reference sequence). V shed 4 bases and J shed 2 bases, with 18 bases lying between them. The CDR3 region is CASSTGLGGLGNQPQHF. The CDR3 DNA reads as TGTGCCAGTAGTACGGGCCTAGGCGGGCTTGGCAATCAGCCCCAGCATTTT.

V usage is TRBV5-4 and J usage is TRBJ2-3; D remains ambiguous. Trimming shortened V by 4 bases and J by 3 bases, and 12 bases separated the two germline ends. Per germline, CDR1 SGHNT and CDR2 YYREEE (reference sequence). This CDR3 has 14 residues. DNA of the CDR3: TGTGCCAGCAGCGGAAAGGTGGGGACAGATACGCAGTATTTT. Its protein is CASSGKVGTDTQYF.

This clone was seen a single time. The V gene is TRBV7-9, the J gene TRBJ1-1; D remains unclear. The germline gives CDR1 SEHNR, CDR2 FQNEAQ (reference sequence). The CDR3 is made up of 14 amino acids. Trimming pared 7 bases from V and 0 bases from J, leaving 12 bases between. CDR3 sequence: CASTKRELNTEAFF. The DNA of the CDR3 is TGTGCCAGCACCAAAAGGGAGCTGAACACTGAAGCTTTCTTT.

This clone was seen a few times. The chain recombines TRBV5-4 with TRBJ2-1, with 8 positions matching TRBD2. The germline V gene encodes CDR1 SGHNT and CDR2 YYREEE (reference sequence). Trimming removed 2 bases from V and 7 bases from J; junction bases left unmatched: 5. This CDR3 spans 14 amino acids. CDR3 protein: CASSLERERNEQFF. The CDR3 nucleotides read TGTGCCAGCAGCTTAGAGCGGGAGCGAAATGAGCAGTTCTTC.

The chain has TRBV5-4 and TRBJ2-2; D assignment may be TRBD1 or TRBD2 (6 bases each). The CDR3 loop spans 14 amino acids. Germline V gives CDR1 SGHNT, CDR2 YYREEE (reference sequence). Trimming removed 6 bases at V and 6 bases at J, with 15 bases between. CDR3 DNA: TGTGCCAGCATGGAGGGGGTTCGACCCGGGGAGCTGTTTTTT. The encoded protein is CASMEGVRPGELFF.

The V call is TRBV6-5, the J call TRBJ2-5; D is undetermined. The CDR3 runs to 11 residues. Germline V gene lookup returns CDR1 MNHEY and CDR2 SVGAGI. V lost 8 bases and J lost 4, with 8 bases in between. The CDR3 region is CASAAGETQYF. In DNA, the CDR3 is TGTGCCAGCGCGGCTGGAGAGACCCAGTACTTC.